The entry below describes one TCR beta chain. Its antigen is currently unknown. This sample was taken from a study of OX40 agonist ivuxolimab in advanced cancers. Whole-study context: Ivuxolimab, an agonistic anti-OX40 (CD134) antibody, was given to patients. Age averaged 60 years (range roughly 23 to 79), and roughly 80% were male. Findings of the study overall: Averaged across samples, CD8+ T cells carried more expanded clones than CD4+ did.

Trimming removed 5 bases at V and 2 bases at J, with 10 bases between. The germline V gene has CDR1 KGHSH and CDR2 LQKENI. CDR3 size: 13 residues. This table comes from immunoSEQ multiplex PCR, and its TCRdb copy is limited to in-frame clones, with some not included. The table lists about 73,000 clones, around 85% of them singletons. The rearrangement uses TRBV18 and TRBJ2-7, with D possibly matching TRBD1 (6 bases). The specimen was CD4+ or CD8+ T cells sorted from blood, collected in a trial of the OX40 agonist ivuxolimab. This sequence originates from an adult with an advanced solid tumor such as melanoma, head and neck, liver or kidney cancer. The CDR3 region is CASSRTDTYEQYF. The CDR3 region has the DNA TGTGCCAGCTCAAGGACAGATACCTACGAGCAGTACTTC. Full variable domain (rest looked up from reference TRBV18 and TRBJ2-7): NAGVMQNPRHLVRRRGQEARLRCSPMKGHSHVYWYRQLPEEGLKFMVYLQKENIIDESGMPKERFSAEFPKEGPSILRIQQVVRGDSAAYFCASSRTDTYEQYFGPGTRLTVT.